The clone carrying this T cell receptor (beta chain) was counted once. The target antigen is unknown. This CDR3 region has 13 residues. Losses at the gene ends were 5 bases for V and 5 bases for J; bases not matched to a gene: 3. Germline assignment: CDR1 LGHDT and CDR2 YNNKEL (reference sequence). This entry comes from a study of T-cell memory formation after mild COVID-19. Study-wide findings and caveats: Certain responding clones were present in pre-infection memory, suggesting participation of cross-reactive memory.

TCRdb re-called the 5' RACE reads with MiXCR, one entry per CDR3 protein. The table records fewer than 700,000 distinct CDR3 sequences, about 20% of them present only once. The sequencing sample was made of PBMCs or a T cell subset sorted from them (not recorded which). This receptor was taken from an adult woman who had mild COVID-19 (a few samples of this study predate the infection). Cell type and time point are not known. V usage is TRBV3-1 and J usage is TRBJ2-7; 10 bases are a match to TRBD1. CDR3 amino acids: CASSDRGRNEQYF. The CDR3 nucleotides read TGTGCCAGCAGCGACAGGGGGCGGAACGAGCAGTACTTC.